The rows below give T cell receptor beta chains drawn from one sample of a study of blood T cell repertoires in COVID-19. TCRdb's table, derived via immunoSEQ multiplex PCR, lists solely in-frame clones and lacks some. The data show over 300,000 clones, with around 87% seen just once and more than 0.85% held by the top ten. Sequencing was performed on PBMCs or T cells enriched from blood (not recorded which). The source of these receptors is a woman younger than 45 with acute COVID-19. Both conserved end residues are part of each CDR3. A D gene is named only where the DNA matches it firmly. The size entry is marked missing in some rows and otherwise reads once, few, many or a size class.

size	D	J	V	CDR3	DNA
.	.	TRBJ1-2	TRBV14	CASSSGLDGYTF	TGTGCCAGCAGTTCAGGGTTGGATGGCTACACCTTC
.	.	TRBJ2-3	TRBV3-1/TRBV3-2	CASTSRVKDTQYF	TGTGCCAGCACGAGTCGCGTCAAAGATACGCAGTATTTT
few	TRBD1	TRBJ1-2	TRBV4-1	CASSQPRTGGNYGYTF	TGCGCCAGCAGCCAGCCCCGGACAGGGGGTAACTATGGCTACACCTTC
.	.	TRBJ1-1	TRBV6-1	CASRSGSTEAFF	TGTGCCAGCAGGTCGGGGTCCACTGAAGCTTTCTTT
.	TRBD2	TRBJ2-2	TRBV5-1	CASSLEVGGTNTGELFF	TGCGCCAGCAGCTTGGAGGTCGGGGGGACGAACACCGGGGAGCTGTTTTTT
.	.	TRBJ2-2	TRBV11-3	CASSLTIADTGELFF	TGTGCCAGCAGCTTAACGATAGCGGACACCGGGGAGCTGTTTTTT
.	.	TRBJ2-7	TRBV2	CASSEFSYEQYF	TGTGCCAGCAGTGAATTCAGTTACGAGCAGTACTTC
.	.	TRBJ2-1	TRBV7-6	CASSLVQGGGRGNEQFF	TGTGCCAGCAGCTTAGTTCAGGGCGGGGGCCGAGGGAATGAGCAGTTCTTC
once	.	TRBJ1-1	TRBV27	CASSFRDISEAFF	TGTGCCAGCAGTTTCCGGGACATCAGTGAAGCTTTCTTT
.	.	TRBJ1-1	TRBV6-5	CASSRGTKQIAEAFF	TGTGCCAGCAGTAGGGGCACGAAACAAATAGCTGAAGCTTTCTTT
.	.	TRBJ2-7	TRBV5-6	CASSPGTYEQYF	TGTGCCAGCAGCCCGGGGACCTACGAGCAGTACTTC
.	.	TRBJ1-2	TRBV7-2	CASSSATGPYGYTF	TGTGCCAGCAGCTCAGCGACAGGACCCTATGGCTACACCTTC
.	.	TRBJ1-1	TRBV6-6	CASKPAGTEAFF	TGTGCCAGCAAGCCGGCGGGAACTGAAGCTTTCTTT
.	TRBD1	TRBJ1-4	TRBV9	CASSATQGGGKLFF	TGTGCCAGCAGCGCCACCCAAGGGGGCGGAAAACTGTTTTTT
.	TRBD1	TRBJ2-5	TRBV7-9	CASSLDGDRGPIETQYF	TGTGCCAGCAGCTTAGATGGGGACAGGGGGCCTATCGAGACCCAGTACTTC
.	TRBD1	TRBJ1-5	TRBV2	CASSGQGPNQPQHF	TGTGCCAGCAGCGGACAGGGGCCCAATCAGCCCCAGCATTTT
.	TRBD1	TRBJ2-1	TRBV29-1	CSVEERTGANNEQFF	TGCAGCGTTGAAGAAAGGACAGGGGCCAACAATGAGCAGTTCTTC
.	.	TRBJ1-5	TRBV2	CASSDGTGRQPQHF	TGTGCCAGCAGTGACGGTACAGGGCGTCAGCCCCAGCATTTT
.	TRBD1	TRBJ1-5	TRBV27	CASSPRDRSLGGQPQHF	TGTGCCAGCAGTCCTCGGGACAGGAGTCTGGGGGGTCAGCCCCAGCATTTT
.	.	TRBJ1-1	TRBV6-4	CASLPEGGGGNTEAFF	TGTGCCAGCCTCCCGGAGGGCGGTGGCGGGAACACTGAAGCTTTCTTT
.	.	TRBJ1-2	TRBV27	CASSFGGANYGYTF	TGTGCCAGCAGTTTTGGAGGAGCTAACTATGGCTACACCTTC
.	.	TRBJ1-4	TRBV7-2	CASSSQGYGEKLFF	TGTGCCAGCAGCTCTCAGGGGTATGGTGAAAAACTGTTTTTT
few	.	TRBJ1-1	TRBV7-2	CASSLGHQNTEAFF	TGTGCCAGCAGCTTAGGACACCAGAACACTGAAGCTTTCTTT
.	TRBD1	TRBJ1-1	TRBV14	CASSQDRGQGRTEAFF	TGTGCCAGCAGCCAAGATAGGGGACAGGGGCGTACTGAAGCTTTCTTT